These 15 T cell receptor beta chains came from one sample sequenced in a study of blood T cell repertoires in COVID-19. Some clones are missing from TCRdb's copy, which holds only in-frame ones; the method was immunoSEQ multiplex PCR. The profile covers about 320,000 clones, with approximately 86% appearing a single time and 8.5% to 10% taken by the ten largest. Sequences were obtained from PBMCs or T cells enriched from blood (not recorded which). The receptors derive from a woman between 18 and 29 years old who had recovered from COVID-19.

The chain links TRBV4-3 to TRBJ2-1, with 12 bases lining up with TRBD2. Germline V gene lookup returns CDR1 LGHNA and CDR2 YSLEER. The CDR3 totals 19 residues. With 0 bases clipped from V and 4 bases from J, the junction kept 10 bases outside the gene matches. CDR3 protein: CASSQDSSLAGGLYNEQFF. CDR3 bases: TGCGCCAGCAGCCAAGATAGCAGTCTAGCGGGAGGGTTATACAATGAGCAGTTCTTC.

V usage is TRBV24-1 and J usage is TRBJ1-2; TRBD1 agrees at 7 bases. The junction had 4 bases not matched to a gene; V was cut back by 0 bases and J by 4 bases. Germline V CDR1 and CDR2: KGHDR, SFDVKD. The CDR3 runs to 15 residues. The CDR3 coding sequence is TGTGCCACCAGTGATTTGAACAGGGGAGTCTATGGCTACACCTTC. Protein: CATSDLNRGVYGYTF.

This clone showed up just once. The J gene is TRBJ2-7, the V gene TRBV6-6, with D maybe TRBD1 (5 bases). This CDR3 is 15 amino acids long. The germline V gene has CDR1 MNHNY and CDR2 SVGAGI (reference sequence). V shed 0 bases and J shed 2 bases, with 11 bases lying between them. CDR3 sequence reads: CASSYSGPETYEQYF. The CDR3 nucleotides are TGTGCCAGCAGTTACTCGGGGCCCGAAACCTACGAGCAGTACTTC.

A single count supports this clone. The chain carries TRBV7-9 and TRBJ1-6; D remains unclear. Germline assignment: CDR1 SEHNR and CDR2 FQNEAQ (reference sequence). The CDR3 covers 15 residues. Deletions cut 3 bases from V and 15 bases from J, with 21 bases between. The chain's CDR3 is CASSFNGEGIRDLHF. The DNA for the CDR3 is TGTGCCAGCAGCTTCAATGGCGAAGGAATTCGGGACCTCCACTTT.

The V gene is TRBV27, the J gene TRBJ1-1; 9 bases match TRBD1. V was clipped by 2 bases and J by 5 bases; unmatched bases: 9. The CDR3 covers 16 residues. In germline, CDR1 is MNHEY, CDR2 SMNVEV (reference sequence). CDR3 DNA sequence: TGTGCCAGCAGTTTAGGCCTCCCGACAGGGGGGACTGAAGCTTTCTTT. Translating it yields CASSLGLPTGGTEAFF.

This chain joins TRBV6-5 and TRBJ2-2; D is unclear. The CDR3 is 14 amino acids. Per germline, CDR1 MNHEY and CDR2 SVGAGI. The CDR3 coding sequence is TGTGTCTCAGCAGCACAGCTCTCCACCGGGGAGCTGTTTTTT. This gives the protein CVSAAQLSTGELFF.

This chain uses TRBV6-2 or TRBV6-3 with TRBJ2-1, with 14 nucleotides matching TRBD2. The germline V gene encodes CDR1 MNHEY and CDR2 SVGEGT. This CDR3 spans 18 amino acids. The V segment lost 0 bases and the J segment 0 bases; nucleotides outside the gene matches: 1. CDR3 residues: CASSYSGTSGGSYNEQFF. The CDR3 bases are TGTGCCAGCAGTTACTCGGGGACTAGCGGGGGCTCCTACAATGAGCAGTTCTTC.

This sequence joins TRBV11-2 and TRBJ1-2; D remains ambiguous. Germline CDR1 is SGHAT and CDR2 is FQNNGV. The CDR3 consists of 12 residues. V was cut by 8 bases and J by 3 bases, with 10 bases left in between. CDR3 sequence reads: CASPRSDYGYTF. The CDR3 nucleotides read TGTGCCAGCCCCCGGTCGGACTATGGCTACACCTTC.

The rearrangement joins TRBV2 to TRBJ2-6; no definite D call. Germline V gives CDR1 SNHLY, CDR2 FYNNEI. This CDR3 contains 14 residues. Trimming left V 9 bases short and J 0 bases short, with 9 bases between. This CDR3 is CASTQDSGANVLTF. CDR3 in DNA: TGTGCCAGTACCCAGGACTCTGGGGCCAACGTCCTGACTTTC.

The J gene is TRBJ1-5, the V gene TRBV6-4; tentatively, D is TRBD1 (5 bases). This CDR3 region has 14 residues. V lost 10 bases and J lost 6, with 19 bases in between. Germline V gene sequence: CDR1 MRHNA, CDR2 SNTAGT. CDR3 DNA: TGTGCCAACCTGGAAGACGGGGGATGTCAGCCCCAGCATTTT. Translation: CANLEDGGCQPQHF.

The V and J genes are TRBV5-1 and TRBJ2-3; TRBD2 matches at 8 bases. The germline CDR1 and CDR2 sequences are SGHRS and YFSETQ. Trimming at V came to 3 bases and at J to 1 base, leaving 4 bases not matched to a gene. This CDR3 has 15 residues. CDR3 in amino acids: CASSWAGLGTDTQYF. CDR3 DNA: TGCGCCAGCAGCTGGGCGGGACTAGGCACAGATACGCAGTATTTT.

This clone appeared once. The rearrangement joins TRBV4-3 to TRBJ1-2; possible D gene TRBD1, 6 bases. The CDR3 totals 14 residues. V lost 0 bases and J 7 bases, leaving 12 bases between the germline ends. Germline CDR1 reads LGHNA; CDR2 reads YSLEER. For the CDR3, the DNA is TGCGCCAGCAGCCAAGAAACCCCAGGGGCTGGCTACACCTTC. It encodes CASSQETPGAGYTF.

V gene TRBV28 combines with J gene TRBJ2-4; D remains unclear. The CDR3 has 14 amino acids. Germline CDR1 reads MDHEN; CDR2 reads SYDVKM. V shed 2 bases and J shed 0 bases, with 5 bases lying between them. The CDR3 sequence: CASSLPLAKNIQYF. CDR3 DNA sequence: TGTGCCAGCAGTTTACCCCTAGCCAAAAACATTCAGTACTTC.

This clone was seen only once. The V and J genes are TRBV6-2 or TRBV6-3 and TRBJ1-2; D is perhaps TRBD1 (5 bases). CDR3 length equals 12 residues. Between the trimmed V and J ends, which lost 5 bases and 6 bases, there was a span of 10 bases. Germline V gives CDR1 MNHEY, CDR2 SVGEGT. The CDR3 spells CASSRREDGYTF. The CDR3 nucleotides are TGTGCCAGCAGTCGCAGGGAAGATGGCTACACCTTC.

This clone was observed a single time. The chain recombines TRBV4-3 with TRBJ1-1, with a tentative D call TRBD1 (6 bases). Trimming cost V 0 bases and J 7 bases, with 15 bases left between them. CDR1 is LGHNA and CDR2 is YSLEER in the germline V gene. The CDR3 contains 15 residues. The chain's CDR3 is CASSQERQVVLEAFF. The CDR3 nucleotides are TGCGCCAGCAGCCAAGAGAGACAGGTAGTCCTTGAAGCTTTCTTT.